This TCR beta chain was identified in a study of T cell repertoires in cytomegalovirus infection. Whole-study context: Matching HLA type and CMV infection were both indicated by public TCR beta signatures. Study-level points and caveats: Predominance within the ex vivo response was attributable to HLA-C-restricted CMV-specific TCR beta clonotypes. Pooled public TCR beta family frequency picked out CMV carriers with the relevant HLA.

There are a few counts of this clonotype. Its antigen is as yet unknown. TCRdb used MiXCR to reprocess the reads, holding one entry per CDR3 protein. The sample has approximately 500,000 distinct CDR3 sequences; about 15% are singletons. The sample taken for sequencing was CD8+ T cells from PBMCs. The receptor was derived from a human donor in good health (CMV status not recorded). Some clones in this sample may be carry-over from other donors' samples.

The CDR3 DNA reads TGTGCCACCAGGCACCCACCGAACACTGAAGCTTTCTTT. This sequence encodes CATRHPPNTEAFF. The J gene is TRBJ1-1, the V gene TRBV24-1; no clear D. The CDR3 has 13 amino acids. The V and J ends lost 7 bases and 1 base respectively, with 9 bases between them. Per the germline V gene, CDR1 is KGHDR and CDR2 is SFDVKD.